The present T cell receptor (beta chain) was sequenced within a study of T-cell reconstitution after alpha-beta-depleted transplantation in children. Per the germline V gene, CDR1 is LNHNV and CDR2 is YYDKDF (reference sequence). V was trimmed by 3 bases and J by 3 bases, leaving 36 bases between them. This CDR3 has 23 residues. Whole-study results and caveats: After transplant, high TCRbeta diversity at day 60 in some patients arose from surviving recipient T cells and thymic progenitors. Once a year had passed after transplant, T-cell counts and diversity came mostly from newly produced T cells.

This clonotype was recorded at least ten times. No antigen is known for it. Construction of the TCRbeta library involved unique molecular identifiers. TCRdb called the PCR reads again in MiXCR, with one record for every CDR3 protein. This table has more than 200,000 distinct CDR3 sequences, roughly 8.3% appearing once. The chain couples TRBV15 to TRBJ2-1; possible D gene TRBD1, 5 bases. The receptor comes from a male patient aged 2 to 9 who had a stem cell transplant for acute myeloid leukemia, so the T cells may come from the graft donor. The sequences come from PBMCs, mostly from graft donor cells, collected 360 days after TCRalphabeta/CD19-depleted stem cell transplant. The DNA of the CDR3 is TGTGCCACCAGCAGGAGAGTCCCTACCTCTCTTAGGTGGGGCCGTGGGATCTACAATGAGCAGTTCTTC. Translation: CATSRRVPTSLRWGRGIYNEQFF.